These T cell receptor beta chains were read from a single sample in a study of breast tumors, draining lymph nodes, adjacent tissues. TCRdb reprocessed the multiplex PCR reads via MiXCR and lists one record per CDR3 protein. The sample shows around 250,000 distinct CDR3 sequences, around 35% of them seen only once. Sequenced: axillary lymph node tissue. The source is a female donor with breast cancer. Some clones in this sample may be carry-over from other donors' samples. Each CDR3 is given with its conserved first and last residue. Each record gives: V gene, clone size, J gene, D gene, CDR3 DNA, CDR3 protein. A D gene is named only where the DNA matches it firmly. Some rows have no size entry. The others give once, few or many, or a class for an expanded clone.

v_gene: TRBV6-6
abundance: many
j_gene: TRBJ1-3
d_gene: NA
CDR3nt: TGTGCCAGCAGCGTCGAGGGCATAAACTCTGGAAACACCATATATTTT
CDR3aa: CASSVEGINSGNTIYF

v_gene: TRBV28
abundance: NA
j_gene: TRBJ1-4
d_gene: TRBD1
CDR3nt: TGTGCCAGCAGTTCTAGACAGGGAAAACTGTTTTTT
CDR3aa: CASSSRQGKLFF

v_gene: TRBV20-1
abundance: NA
j_gene: TRBJ1-6
d_gene: NA
CDR3nt: TGCAGTGCTTCGGAGGGTTCTCATTCACCCCTCCACTTT
CDR3aa: CSASEGSHSPLHF

v_gene: TRBV3-1
abundance: NA
j_gene: TRBJ2-1
d_gene: TRBD2
CDR3nt: TGTGCCAGCAGCCAAGCGGCTAGCGGATCCTTTCTCTTCTTC
CDR3aa: CASSQAASGSFLFF

v_gene: TRBV7-9
abundance: many
j_gene: TRBJ1-3
d_gene: NA
CDR3nt: TGTGCCAGCAGCTTAGGAGGGAGCGCCTTCTCTGGAAACCCCATATATTTT
CDR3aa: CASSLGGSAFSGNPIYF

v_gene: TRBV9
abundance: many
j_gene: TRBJ2-7
d_gene: NA
CDR3nt: TGTGCCAGCAGCGACGGGGGCGGCTCCTACGAGCAGTACTTC
CDR3aa: CASSDGGGSYEQYF

v_gene: TRBV6-1
abundance: NA
j_gene: TRBJ1-1
d_gene: NA
CDR3nt: TGTGCCAGCAGTGGTGTCTACACTGAAGCTTTCTTT
CDR3aa: CASSGVYTEAFF

v_gene: TRBV4-2
abundance: many
j_gene: TRBJ2-2
d_gene: TRBD2
CDR3nt: TGTGCCAGCAGCCAAGTCTCTAGCGGGGGGACCGGGGAGCTGTTTTTT
CDR3aa: CASSQVSSGGTGELFF

v_gene: TRBV7-2
abundance: NA
j_gene: TRBJ1-6
d_gene: TRBD1
CDR3nt: TGTGCCAGCATCAGGGGAGGGACAGGGGGCTCACCCCTCCACTTT
CDR3aa: CASIRGGTGGSPLHF

v_gene: TRBV29-1
abundance: NA
j_gene: TRBJ2-2
d_gene: NA
CDR3nt: TGCAGCTACCCGAACACCGGGGAGCTGTTTTTT
CDR3aa: CSYPNTGELFF

v_gene: TRBV6-6
abundance: NA
j_gene: TRBJ2-7
d_gene: TRBD1
CDR3nt: TGTGCCAGCTGGCCGGGACAGGGGGTCTCCTACGAGCAGTACTTC
CDR3aa: CASWPGQGVSYEQYF

v_gene: TRBV5-1
abundance: many
j_gene: TRBJ1-2
d_gene: NA
CDR3nt: TGCGCCAGCAGCTTGGACGGCGGAACAAACTATGGCTACACCTTC
CDR3aa: CASSLDGGTNYGYTF

v_gene: TRBV7-9
abundance: NA
j_gene: TRBJ2-6
d_gene: NA
CDR3nt: TGTGCCAGCAGCTTTTGTGTGTCAGGGGCCAACGTCCTGACTTTC
CDR3aa: CASSFCVSGANVLTF

v_gene: TRBV4-1
abundance: many
j_gene: TRBJ1-2
d_gene: NA
CDR3nt: TGCGCCAGCAGCCAAGAATGGGGTGGCTACACCTTC
CDR3aa: CASSQEWGGYTF

v_gene: TRBV2
abundance: NA
j_gene: TRBJ2-1
d_gene: NA
CDR3nt: TGTGCCAGCAGTGGCAGGGGCGCCTACAATGAGCAGTTCTTC
CDR3aa: CASSGRGAYNEQFF

v_gene: TRBV2
abundance: many
j_gene: TRBJ2-1
d_gene: TRBD2
CDR3nt: TGTGCCAGCAATCCCCCCCAGCGGGGTTTATACAATGAGCAGTTCTTC
CDR3aa: CASNPPQRGLYNEQFF

v_gene: TRBV2
abundance: many
j_gene: TRBJ1-4
d_gene: NA
CDR3nt: TGTGCCAGCAGGGGGACGGACGCAACTAATGAAAAACTGTTTTTT
CDR3aa: CASRGTDATNEKLFF

v_gene: TRBV6-2/TRBV6-3
abundance: NA
j_gene: TRBJ2-6
d_gene: TRBD1
CDR3nt: TGTGCCAGCAGTAAACCGGGACAGGGTCTTGGGGCCAACGTCCTGACTTTC
CDR3aa: CASSKPGQGLGANVLTF

v_gene: TRBV7-3
abundance: NA
j_gene: TRBJ1-4
d_gene: TRBD1
CDR3nt: TGTGCCAGCAGCTCGACAGGGGGAGAAAAACTGTTTTTT
CDR3aa: CASSSTGGEKLFF

v_gene: TRBV24-1
abundance: NA
j_gene: TRBJ2-1
d_gene: TRBD2
CDR3nt: TGTGCCACCAGTATCGTTAGCGGGAGGAAAAATGAGCAGTTCTTC
CDR3aa: CATSIVSGRKNEQFF

v_gene: TRBV7-2
abundance: NA
j_gene: TRBJ2-3
d_gene: TRBD2
CDR3nt: TGTGCCAGCAGCCATCCAGCGGGAGGCGATACGCAGTATTTT
CDR3aa: CASSHPAGGDTQYF

v_gene: TRBV27
abundance: NA
j_gene: TRBJ2-3
d_gene: TRBD2
CDR3nt: TGTGCCAGCAGCTTCAGCGGGGTTAGCACAGATACGCAGTATTTT
CDR3aa: CASSFSGVSTDTQYF

v_gene: TRBV4-3
abundance: many
j_gene: TRBJ2-3
d_gene: NA
CDR3nt: TGCGCCAGCAGCCGAGGAGGGGAATTGGCAGATACGCAGTATTTT
CDR3aa: CASSRGGELADTQYF

v_gene: TRBV2
abundance: NA
j_gene: TRBJ1-5
d_gene: NA
CDR3nt: TGTGCCAGCAGTGACCAAATCACCGGGGAGCTGTTT
CDR3aa: CASSDQITGELF

v_gene: TRBV19
abundance: many
j_gene: TRBJ2-3
d_gene: NA
CDR3nt: TGTGCCAGTAGTACTACATCTGGGCACACCTGGAGCACGCAGTATTTT
CDR3aa: CASSTTSGHTWSTQYF

v_gene: TRBV9
abundance: NA
j_gene: TRBJ1-2
d_gene: NA
CDR3nt: TGTGCCAGCAGCTACATGTTCGGACGGGGAAACTATGGCTACACCTTC
CDR3aa: CASSYMFGRGNYGYTF

v_gene: TRBV7-9
abundance: many
j_gene: TRBJ1-5
d_gene: NA
CDR3nt: TGTGCCAGCAGCTTACACAGGGACAATCAGCCCCAGCATTTT
CDR3aa: CASSLHRDNQPQHF

v_gene: TRBV19
abundance: many
j_gene: TRBJ1-2
d_gene: NA
CDR3nt: TGTGCCAGTAGTTGGGGTAACTATGGCTACACCTTC
CDR3aa: CASSWGNYGYTF

v_gene: TRBV6-1
abundance: many
j_gene: TRBJ2-7
d_gene: NA
CDR3nt: TGTGCCAGCAGCCGGACGGAAGCCTACGAGCAGTACTTC
CDR3aa: CASSRTEAYEQYF

v_gene: TRBV2
abundance: NA
j_gene: TRBJ2-6
d_gene: TRBD1
CDR3nt: TGTGCCAGCAGTGAAGGGACAGGGGGCGGGGCCAACGTCCTGACTTTC
CDR3aa: CASSEGTGGGANVLTF

v_gene: TRBV2
abundance: many
j_gene: TRBJ1-3
d_gene: NA
CDR3nt: TGTGCCAGCAGTGAGGGACATTCCTCTGGAAACACCATATATTTT
CDR3aa: CASSEGHSSGNTIYF

v_gene: TRBV7-2
abundance: many
j_gene: TRBJ2-3
d_gene: TRBD2
CDR3nt: TGTGCCAGCAGCTTAGACGGGGGGGGGTTCACAGATACGCAGTATTTT
CDR3aa: CASSLDGGGFTDTQYF

v_gene: TRBV7-9
abundance: many
j_gene: TRBJ1-3
d_gene: NA
CDR3nt: TGTGCCAGCAGCCCCCCTCTTAACTCTGGAAACACCATATATTTT
CDR3aa: CASSPPLNSGNTIYF

v_gene: TRBV7-9
abundance: many
j_gene: TRBJ2-7
d_gene: NA
CDR3nt: TGTGCCAGCAGCTCTACCGACCACAGGGAACAGTACTTC
CDR3aa: CASSSTDHREQYF

v_gene: TRBV10-2
abundance: many
j_gene: TRBJ2-1
d_gene: NA
CDR3nt: TGCGCCAGCAGGGACATCCTGAACAATGAGCAGTTCTTC
CDR3aa: CASRDILNNEQFF

v_gene: TRBV6-5
abundance: NA
j_gene: TRBJ2-2
d_gene: NA
CDR3nt: TGTGCCAGCAGTTACTCGGAGTTGTCCGGGGAGCTGTTTTTT
CDR3aa: CASSYSELSGELFF

v_gene: TRBV24-1
abundance: many
j_gene: TRBJ2-2
d_gene: TRBD2
CDR3nt: TGTGCCACCAGTGATAGCGGGGGCGCGAACACCGGGGAGCTGTTTTTT
CDR3aa: CATSDSGGANTGELFF

v_gene: TRBV19
abundance: many
j_gene: TRBJ1-1
d_gene: NA
CDR3nt: TGTGCCAGTAGGAACAGGAGGCGGGAAGCTTTCTTT
CDR3aa: CASRNRRREAFF

v_gene: TRBV28
abundance: NA
j_gene: TRBJ2-5
d_gene: NA
CDR3nt: TGTGCCAGCAGCCCAGGGGGGGAAGGGACCCAGTACTTC
CDR3aa: CASSPGGEGTQYF

v_gene: TRBV30
abundance: many
j_gene: TRBJ1-6
d_gene: TRBD1
CDR3nt: TGTGCCTGGAGTATACAGGGGGTTAATTCACCCCTCCACTTT
CDR3aa: CAWSIQGVNSPLHF

v_gene: TRBV25-1
abundance: few
j_gene: TRBJ2-5
d_gene: NA
CDR3nt: TGTGCCAGCAGTGGTGTGAAGGAGACCCAGTACTTC
CDR3aa: CASSGVKETQYF

v_gene: TRBV6-5
abundance: many
j_gene: TRBJ1-2
d_gene: TRBD1
CDR3nt: TGTGCCAGCAGTCCTGACAGGGGTTGGGATGGCTACACCTTC
CDR3aa: CASSPDRGWDGYTF

v_gene: TRBV20-1
abundance: many
j_gene: TRBJ2-3
d_gene: NA
CDR3nt: TGCAGTGCTAGTCGGGGTGGGGGGGCGGCAGATACGCAGTATTTT
CDR3aa: CSASRGGGAADTQYF

v_gene: TRBV7-2
abundance: NA
j_gene: TRBJ2-4
d_gene: NA
CDR3nt: TGTGCCAGCAGCTCCCACCACAGTGGGGCGGGGATAGCCAAAAACATTCAGTACTTC
CDR3aa: CASSSHHSGAGIAKNIQYF

v_gene: TRBV6-5
abundance: NA
j_gene: TRBJ2-7
d_gene: NA
CDR3nt: TGTGCCAGCAGTCACCGGGGCACAGTCTACGAGCAGTACTTC
CDR3aa: CASSHRGTVYEQYF

v_gene: TRBV12-3/TRBV12-4
abundance: few
j_gene: TRBJ1-2
d_gene: TRBD1
CDR3nt: TGTGCCAGCAGTTTGAGGGACAGCGGCTACACCTTC
CDR3aa: CASSLRDSGYTF

v_gene: TRBV5-1
abundance: NA
j_gene: TRBJ1-4
d_gene: NA
CDR3nt: TGCGCCAGCAGCTTGGGGTTAGCGGGGGAGAGTTACAATGAAAAACTGTTTTTT
CDR3aa: CASSLGLAGESYNEKLFF

v_gene: TRBV20-1
abundance: many
j_gene: TRBJ2-1
d_gene: NA
CDR3nt: TGCAGTGCTAGAGATCCAATCGCGCCCCAAGGGTATGAGCAGTTCTTC
CDR3aa: CSARDPIAPQGYEQFF

v_gene: TRBV19
abundance: NA
j_gene: TRBJ2-5
d_gene: TRBD2
CDR3nt: TGTGCCAGTAGTATCGCAGGGAGGGCCACTGAGACCCAGTACTTC
CDR3aa: CASSIAGRATETQYF

v_gene: TRBV2
abundance: NA
j_gene: TRBJ1-5
d_gene: TRBD1
CDR3nt: TGTGCCAGTCGCACAACAGGGGCGTGGGGTAATCAGCCCCAGCATTTT
CDR3aa: CASRTTGAWGNQPQHF

v_gene: TRBV7-2
abundance: NA
j_gene: TRBJ2-3
d_gene: TRBD1
CDR3nt: TGTGCCAGCAGCTTCTGGACAGGGAAGACAGATATGCAGTATTTT
CDR3aa: CASSFWTGKTDMQYF

v_gene: TRBV20-1
abundance: many
j_gene: TRBJ2-7
d_gene: TRBD2
CDR3nt: TGCAGTGCTAGAGATCCAGCGGGAAGGATCTACGAGCAGTACTTC
CDR3aa: CSARDPAGRIYEQYF

v_gene: TRBV7-2
abundance: many
j_gene: TRBJ1-3
d_gene: NA
CDR3nt: TGTGCCAGCAGCCTTAGACGGCCAACTGGAAACACCATATATTTT
CDR3aa: CASSLRRPTGNTIYF

v_gene: TRBV11-3
abundance: NA
j_gene: TRBJ1-1
d_gene: NA
CDR3nt: TGTGCCAGCAGCTTAACGGGGGGACGGATGAACACTGAAGCTTTCTTT
CDR3aa: CASSLTGGRMNTEAFF

v_gene: TRBV6-6
abundance: many
j_gene: TRBJ1-4
d_gene: TRBD1
CDR3nt: TGTGCCAGCAGTTACCGCCGGTCGGACAGGGGTTCTCGAGGGGAAAAACTGTTTTTT
CDR3aa: CASSYRRSDRGSRGEKLFF